These 13 T cell receptor beta chains came from one sample sequenced in a study of blood T cell repertoires in COVID-19. Libraries were prepared by immunoSEQ multiplex PCR; TCRdb keeps only in-frame clonotypes and omits some of them. The table includes some 100,000 clones, about 86% detected once. Sequencing was performed on PBMCs or T cells enriched from blood (not recorded which). The receptors shown here come from a woman aged 50 to 60 who had recovered from COVID-19.

CDR3 sequence reads: CASSAGDRELYEQYF. The CDR3, as DNA: TGTGCCAGTAGTGCCGGGGACAGGGAACTTTACGAGCAGTACTTC. The V and J genes are TRBV19 and TRBJ2-7; the match to TRBD1 covers 9 bases. V gave up 5 bases and J gave up 4 bases; unmatched junction bases: 9. This CDR3 has 15 amino acids. Germline CDR1 and CDR2: LNHDA and SQIVND (reference sequence).

The chain couples TRBV11-2 to TRBJ2-1; D might be TRBD2 (5 bases). The CDR3 is made up of 16 amino acids. Trimming shortened V by 5 bases and J by 0 bases, and 14 bases separated the two germline ends. Germline V lookup: CDR1 SGHAT, CDR2 FQNNGV. CDR3 sequence reads: CASSPRGSFSYNEQFF. The CDR3 nucleotides read TGTGCCAGCAGCCCCCGGGGTAGTTTCTCCTACAATGAGCAGTTCTTC.

The chain recombines TRBV4-1 with TRBJ2-7; TRBD2 aligns across 11 bases. Germline values: CDR1 MGHRA, CDR2 YSYEKL. The junction had 6 bases not matched to a gene; V was cut back by 1 base and J by 4 bases. The CDR3 is made up of 16 amino acids. CDR3 nucleotides: TGCGCCAGCAGCCAAGGCCCCGGGACTAGCGGATACGAGCAGTACTTC. Amino acid sequence: CASSQGPGTSGYEQYF.

This chain connects TRBV19 to TRBJ1-6; D might be TRBD1 (6 bases). Germline V CDR1 and CDR2: LNHDA, SQIVND (reference sequence). V was pared by 6 bases and J by 0 bases, with 18 bases between. The CDR3 length is 18 residues. CDR3: CASRGRQDQSSYNSPLHF. CDR3 nucleotides: TGTGCCAGTAGAGGAAGACAGGATCAAAGCTCCTATAATTCACCCCTCCACTTT. Variable domain in full (rest from reference TRBV19 and TRBJ1-6): DGGITQSPKYLFRKEGQNVTLSCEQNLNHDAMYWYRQDPGQGLRLIYYSQIVNDFQKGDIAEGYSVSREKKESFPLTVTSAQKNPTAFYLCASRGRQDQSSYNSPLHFGNGTRLTVT.

This clone has just one count. The CDR3 protein is CASSSILAAHQETQYF. For the CDR3, the DNA is TGTGCCAGCAGCTCTATACTAGCGGCTCACCAAGAGACCCAGTACTTC. The V gene is TRBV11-2, the J gene TRBJ2-5, with 8 bases identical to TRBD2. The germline gives CDR1 SGHAT, CDR2 FQNNGV. The V gene end was trimmed by 4 bases and the J gene end by 0 bases; junction bases not matched to a gene: 7. CDR3 length: 16 amino acids.

The V gene is TRBV30, the J gene TRBJ1-5, with D possibly being TRBD1 (6 bases). This CDR3 has 14 residues. Per the germline V gene, CDR1 is GTSNPN and CDR2 is SVGIG (reference sequence). The germline V and J ends were trimmed by 2 bases and 1 base, with 9 bases remaining between them. The CDR3 DNA reads as TGTGCCTGGAGTTTGGGGGCAAGCAATCAGCCCCAGCATTTT. Encoded protein: CAWSLGASNQPQHF.

The chain couples TRBV7-2 to TRBJ2-5, with TRBD2 identical over 8 bases. The germline V gene encodes CDR1 SGHTA and CDR2 FQGNSA. V lost 1 base and J lost 2; bases outside the gene matches: 3. This CDR3 has 15 residues. CDR3 sequence (DNA): TGTGCCAGCAGCTTAGGGCTAGCGGGTCAAGAGACCCAGTACTTC. Translation gives CASSLGLAGQETQYF.

This clone came up once. J is TRBJ2-7 and V is TRBV7-2; 9 bases map to TRBD2. J gave up 2 bases and V 5 bases, and 7 bases lay outside the gene matches. The germline V gene encodes CDR1 SGHTA and CDR2 FQGNSA. This CDR3 is built from 15 residues. CDR3 bases: TGTGCCAGCAGCGCCGGACTAGCGTCTACCTACGAGCAGTACTTC. Residues: CASSAGLASTYEQYF.

The chain links TRBV9 to TRBJ2-2; 8 bases line up with TRBD2. V gave up 0 bases and J gave up 6 bases; unmatched junction bases: 7. CDR3 size: 16 residues. Germline-derived CDR1 and CDR2 are SGDLS and YYNGEE. This CDR3 is CASSVDQREKAGELFF. The CDR3 nucleotides read TGTGCCAGCAGCGTAGACCAGCGGGAGAAAGCCGGGGAGCTGTTTTTT.

This chain joins TRBV5-1 and TRBJ1-1; D may be TRBD1 (6 bases). Trimming stripped 4 bases from V and 7 bases from J, with 17 bases between. The CDR3 has 14 amino acids. In germline, CDR1 is SGHRS, CDR2 YFSETQ. The CDR3 DNA sequence: TGCGCCAGCAGCCGGGACCTGGGGGCAGTTGAAGCTTTCTTT. It yields the protein CASSRDLGAVEAFF.

The gene calls are TRBV27 and TRBJ2-7; TRBD1 aligns across 10 bases. Germline V lookup: CDR1 MNHEY, CDR2 SMNVEV (reference sequence). V shed 5 bases and J 2 bases; nucleotides not matched to a gene: 6. The CDR3 loop spans 15 amino acids. As DNA, the CDR3 is TGTGCCAGCAGTCCCCGGACAGGGGGACCCTACGAGCAGTACTTC. It yields the protein CASSPRTGGPYEQYF.

The chain uses TRBV27 and TRBJ2-6; 8 bases are a match to TRBD1. Germline V CDR1 and CDR2: MNHEY, SMNVEV (reference sequence). The CDR3 sequence is 18 residues long. J lost 2 bases, V lost 5 bases, and 11 bases had no gene match. The CDR3 here is CASSLKTGVGPGANVLTF. The CDR3 DNA follows: TGTGCCAGCAGTCTAAAGACAGGGGTTGGTCCTGGGGCCAACGTCCTGACTTTC.

The chain has TRBV28 and TRBJ1-1; a weak D match, TRBD1 (5 bases). The CDR3 length is 14 residues. Trimming removed 3 bases from V and 11 bases from J, with 19 bases in between. Germline V gene lookup returns CDR1 MDHEN and CDR2 SYDVKM. Written as DNA, the CDR3 is TGTGCCAGCAGTTTGCCGGAGGGAGCAGGGTACGCTTTCTTT. It yields the protein CASSLPEGAGYAFF.